These 15 T cell receptor beta chains originate from one sample sequenced in a study of T cell responses to AZD1222 COVID-19 vaccine (dated by TCRdb to the early 2020s). The time point label, read with the paper, signifies: baseline before first vaccination. The protocol used for the library was the immunoSEQ multiplex PCR assay. TCRdb stores this immuneACCESS table with in-frame sequences only. Part of the clones is absent; in the studies checked, under half of the shortfall reflects unresolved V genes, and no reason is known for the rest. This sample holds about 110,000 clones; 90% to 95% were observed only once. The ten top clones hold roughly 6.9% of the sample. The material was peripheral blood, obtained on day 0 of AZD1222 vaccination. The receptors originated from an adult in good health.

V and J are TRBV5-1 and TRBJ2-7; D is ambiguous. The CDR3 consists of 13 residues. Trimming cost V 2 bases and J 2 bases, with 8 bases left between them. Germline V gives CDR1 SGHRS, CDR2 YFSETQ. This CDR3 reads CASSLPDTYEQYF. The CDR3, as DNA: TGCGCCAGCAGCTTACCGGATACCTACGAGCAGTACTTC. Combining the CDR3 with reference TRBV5-1 and TRBJ2-7 gives the whole variable domain KAGVTQTPRYLIKTRGQQVTLSCSPISGHRSVSWYQQTPGQGLQFLFEYFSETQRNKGNFPGRFSGRQFSNSRSEMNVSTLELGDSALYLCASSLPDTYEQYFGPGTRLTVT.

This rearrangement joins TRBV18 to TRBJ2-3, with D perhaps TRBD2 (6 bases). Germline V gives CDR1 KGHSH, CDR2 LQKENI. Trimming took off 3 bases at V and 4 bases at J, with 14 bases between the two ends. The CDR3 runs to 15 residues. The CDR3 loop is CASSPYQLASDTQYF. The CDR3 DNA reads TGTGCCAGCTCACCCTATCAACTAGCTTCAGATACGCAGTATTTT.

V is TRBV10-1 and J is TRBJ2-7, with unresolved D. V was shortened by 0 bases and J by 3 bases, with 12 bases between the two germline ends. The CDR3 covers 15 residues. The germline V gene has CDR1 WNHNN and CDR2 SYGVQD (reference sequence). The CDR3 DNA is TGCGCCAGCAGTGAGTCTGTGGGTAAAGTCTACGAGCAGTACTTC. This codes for CASSESVGKVYEQYF.

The chain is built from TRBV6-5 and TRBJ1-5; 10 bases map to TRBD1. CDR3 length equals 15 residues. Unmatched junction bases numbered 3, after V lost 6 bases and J lost 1 base. The germline gives CDR1 MNHEY, CDR2 SVGAGI. This CDR3 is CASRKGQGSNQPQHF. CDR3 nucleotide sequence: TGTGCCAGCAGGAAGGGACAGGGGAGCAATCAGCCCCAGCATTTT.

The chain couples TRBV19 to TRBJ2-7, with no clear D. The V gene's germline CDR1 is LNHDA and CDR2 SQIVND (reference sequence). The CDR3 covers 13 residues. V shed 3 bases and J shed 3 bases, with 9 bases lying between them. The CDR3 DNA is TGTGCCAGTAGTATTCGCCCCGGCTACGAGCAGTACTTC. Residues: CASSIRPGYEQYF.

Points on this clone: Other DNA sequences from this sample encode an identical CDR3 as well. The chain is built from TRBV12-3 or TRBV12-4 and TRBJ1-1, with 7 bases lining up with TRBD1. V gave up 6 bases and J gave up 5 bases; unmatched junction bases: 6. This CDR3 region has 13 residues. The CDR3 loop is CASSPRGGTEAFF. The CDR3 region has the DNA TGTGCCAGCAGCCCCAGGGGGGGTACTGAAGCTTTCTTT.

This clone was counted a single time. The chain joins TRBV5-1 to TRBJ2-2; TRBD2 aligns across 12 bases. V lost 3 bases, J lost 6 bases, and 3 bases stayed unmatched. Germline V gives CDR1 SGHRS, CDR2 YFSETQ. This CDR3 spans 15 amino acids. The CDR3 region is CASSSPSGGAGELFF. The CDR3 nucleotides read TGCGCCAGCAGCTCCCCTAGCGGGGGGGCCGGGGAGCTGTTTTTT.

The rearrangement uses TRBV5-1 and TRBJ1-3; D is unresolved. Germline CDR1 is SGHRS and CDR2 is YFSETQ. The CDR3 loop spans 15 amino acids. V was clipped by 2 bases and J by 0 bases, with 9 bases between them. CDR3 DNA sequence: TGCGCCAGCAGCTTCTCGGCCTTCTCTGGAAACACCATATATTTT. This encodes CASSFSAFSGNTIYF.

J is TRBJ2-7 and V is TRBV9, with TRBD1 identical over 10 bases. Germline-derived CDR1 and CDR2 are SGDLS and YYNGEE. The CDR3 length is 18 residues. Trimming removed 4 bases from V and 0 bases from J; junction bases left unmatched: 13. The chain's CDR3 is CASSLWTGGAPLSYEQYF. The CDR3 DNA is TGTGCCAGCAGCCTATGGACAGGGGGAGCGCCCCTCTCCTACGAGCAGTACTTC.

The chain combines TRBV19 with TRBJ2-1; D might be TRBD2 (6 bases). In germline, CDR1 is LNHDA, CDR2 SQIVND (reference sequence). With 5 bases removed from V and 6 bases from J, the gap between germline ends came to 11 bases. There are 13 residues in the CDR3. The CDR3 DNA follows: TGTGCCAGTAGTTCGACTAGAGTCAATGAGCAGTTCTTC. The encoded protein is CASSSTRVNEQFF.

The V gene is TRBV19, the J gene TRBJ2-7, with 7 bases fitting TRBD1. With 5 bases clipped from V and 3 bases from J, the junction kept 10 bases outside the gene matches. This CDR3 has 15 residues. Germline CDR1 and CDR2: LNHDA and SQIVND (reference sequence). CDR3 nucleotides: TGTGCCAGTAGTCTAAACAGGGGTCGCGGCTACGAGCAGTACTTC. It specifies CASSLNRGRGYEQYF.

A single count supports this clone. The V gene is TRBV5-1, the J gene TRBJ2-3, with unresolved D. V was shortened by 0 bases and J by 4 bases, with 6 bases between the two germline ends. CDR1 is SGHRS and CDR2 is YFSETQ in the germline V gene. The CDR3 runs 13 residues. CDR3 sequence: CASSLEFADTQYF. CDR3 nucleotides: TGCGCCAGCAGCTTGGAGTTTGCAGATACGCAGTATTTT.

In DNA, the CDR3 is TGTGCCAGTTCTGCGCTTAGGACCGACGAGGTGTCCCTCCACTTT. This gives the protein CASSALRTDEVSLHF. The chain is built from TRBV19 and TRBJ1-6; no definite D call. V lost 8 bases, J lost 14 bases, and 25 bases lay in between. The germline CDR1 and CDR2 sequences are LNHDA and SQIVND (reference sequence). The CDR3 has 15 amino acids.

This chain links TRBV27 with TRBJ1-1; unclear D gene. V was pared by 4 bases and J by 7 bases, with 13 bases between. Germline V gives CDR1 MNHEY, CDR2 SMNVEV (reference sequence). The CDR3 has 13 residues. The CDR3 is CASSSPGRSEAFF. CDR3 in DNA: TGTGCCAGCAGTTCCCCCGGACGGAGTGAAGCTTTCTTT.

The chain joins TRBV7-8 to TRBJ2-2; tentatively, D is TRBD1 (6 bases). Germline V gene sequence: CDR1 SGHVS, CDR2 FQNEAQ. Trimming took off 2 bases at V and 1 base at J, with 11 bases between the two ends. CDR3 length equals 16 residues. The CDR3 nucleotides are TGTGCCAGCAGCTTAAGGGTACAGGGGAACACCGGGGAGCTGTTTTTT. Encoded protein: CASSLRVQGNTGELFF.